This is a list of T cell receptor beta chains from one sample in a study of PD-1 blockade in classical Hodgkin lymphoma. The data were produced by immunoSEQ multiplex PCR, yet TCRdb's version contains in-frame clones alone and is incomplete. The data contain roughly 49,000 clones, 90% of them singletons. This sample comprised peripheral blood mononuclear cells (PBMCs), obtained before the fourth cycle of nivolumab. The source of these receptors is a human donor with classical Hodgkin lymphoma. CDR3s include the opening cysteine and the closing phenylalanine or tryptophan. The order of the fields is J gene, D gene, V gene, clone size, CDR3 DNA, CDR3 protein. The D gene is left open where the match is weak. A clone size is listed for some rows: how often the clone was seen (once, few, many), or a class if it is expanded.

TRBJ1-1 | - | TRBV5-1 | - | TGCGCCAGCAGCTTGGTCGTCGGCCAGGGTGAAGCTTTCTTT | CASSLVVGQGEAFF
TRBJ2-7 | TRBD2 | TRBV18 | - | TGTGCCAGCTCATCCCTAGCGGGATCAAGTCACGAGCAGTACTTC | CASSSLAGSSHEQYF
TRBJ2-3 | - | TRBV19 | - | TGTGCCAGTAGTCGGGGTGTGGGTGGTACGCAGTATTTT | CASSRGVGGTQYF
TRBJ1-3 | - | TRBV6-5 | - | TGTGCCAGCAGTTATGGTCTCAGATCCGGAAACACCATATATTTT | CASSYGLRSGNTIYF
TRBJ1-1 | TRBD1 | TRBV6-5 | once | TGTGCCACCATGGGGTTGGCGGGACAGAATTTTGCTTTCTTT | CATMGLAGQNFAFF
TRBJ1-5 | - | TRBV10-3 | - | TGTGCCATCAGTGGCCCGAATCAGCCCCAGCATTTT | CAISGPNQPQHF
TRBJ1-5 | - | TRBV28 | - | TGTGCCAGCAGAGAAAGGAGGGAGTCGTTGGGCAATCAGCCCCAGCATTTT | CASRERRESLGNQPQHF
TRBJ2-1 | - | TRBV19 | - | TGTGCCAGTAGTAGAAGACTTTCAGTCCATGAGCAGTTCTTC | CASSRRLSVHEQFF
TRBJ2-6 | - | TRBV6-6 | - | TGTGCCAGCAGTTCTGGGGGCTCTGGGGCCAACGTCCTGACTTTC | CASSSGGSGANVLTF
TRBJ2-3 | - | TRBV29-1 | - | TGCAGCGTTGGCGGGACCGCAGATACGCAGTATTTT | CSVGGTADTQYF
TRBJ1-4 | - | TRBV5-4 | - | TGTGCCAGCAGCGCTGGGCTAGGGACTAATGAAAAACTGTTTTTT | CASSAGLGTNEKLFF
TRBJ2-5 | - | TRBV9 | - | TGTGCCAGCAGCGTAGGCTCCGCCGCAGCCCAAGAGACCCAGTACTTC | CASSVGSAAAQETQYF
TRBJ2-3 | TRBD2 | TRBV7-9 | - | TGTGCCAGCTTCCGTGTAGCGAGCGGGAGTTCAGATACGCAGTATTTT | CASFRVASGSSDTQYF
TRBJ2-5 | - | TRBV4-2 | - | TGTGCCAGCAGCCATCTGGGGGAGTGGGGGTCGGAGACCCAGTACTTC | CASSHLGEWGSETQYF
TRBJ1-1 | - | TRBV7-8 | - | TGTGCCAGCAGCTTAAGATCCGGGAGGTTGAACACTGAAGCTTTCTTT | CASSLRSGRLNTEAFF
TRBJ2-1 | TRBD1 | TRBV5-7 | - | TGTGCCAGCACCGAAGACAGGGACAATGAGCAGTTCTTC | CASTEDRDNEQFF
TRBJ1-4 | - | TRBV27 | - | TGTGCCAGCGGCGCACTCCCTGAAAAACTGTTTTTT | CASGALPEKLFF
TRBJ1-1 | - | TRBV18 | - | TGTGCCAGCTCATCCAAGGGGGTGGGATCTGAAGCTTTCTTT | CASSSKGVGSEAFF
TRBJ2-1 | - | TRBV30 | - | TGTGCCTGGAGTACGATTAGGGGTGGGTCCTACAATGAGCAGTTCTTC | CAWSTIRGGSYNEQFF
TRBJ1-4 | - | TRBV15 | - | TGTGCCACCAGCAGGGGGGCCCTGAATGAAAAACTGTTTTTT | CATSRGALNEKLFF
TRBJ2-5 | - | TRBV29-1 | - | TGCAGCGTTGGTACCGGGCCGCTTGGGGCCCAGTACTTC | CSVGTGPLGAQYF
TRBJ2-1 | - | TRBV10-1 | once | TGCGCCAGCAGTGACCCAGGACCATCCCGAGGGGATGAGCAGTTCTTC | CASSDPGPSRGDEQFF
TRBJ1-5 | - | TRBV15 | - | TGTGCCACCAGCAGAGATTACACATATAGCAATCAGCCCCAGCATTTT | CATSRDYTYSNQPQHF
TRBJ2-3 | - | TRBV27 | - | TGTGCCATCGCCCGAGGACCTAGCACAGATACGCAGTATTTT | CAIARGPSTDTQYF
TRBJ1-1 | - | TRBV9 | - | TGTGCCAGCAGCGTAGTAGACACTGAAGCTTTCTTT | CASSVVDTEAFF
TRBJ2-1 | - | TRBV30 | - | TGTGCCTGGAGTGTACAGGTTTACAATGAGCAGTTCTTC | CAWSVQVYNEQFF
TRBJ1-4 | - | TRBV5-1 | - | TGCGCCAGCAGCTTGTCGTCAATCCCCTCAACTAATGAAAAACTGTTTTTT | CASSLSSIPSTNEKLFF
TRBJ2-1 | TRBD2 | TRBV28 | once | TGTGCCAGCAATATACTAGCGGATGATGAGCAGTTCTTC | CASNILADDEQFF
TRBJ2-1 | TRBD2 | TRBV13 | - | TGTGCCAGCAGCCCCTCAGCGGGGGGGTACAATGAGCAGTTCTTC | CASSPSAGGYNEQFF
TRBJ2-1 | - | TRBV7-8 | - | TGTGCCAGCAGCCGCCAACTAGGTCACAATGAGCAGTTCTTC | CASSRQLGHNEQFF
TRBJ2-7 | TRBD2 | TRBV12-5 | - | TGTGCTAGTGGTTTGGTAGGGGTAGCGGGAGAGTTCGAGCAGTACTTC | CASGLVGVAGEFEQYF